Listed here is a single T cell receptor beta chain. Its cognate antigen is unknown. CDR3 length equals 15 residues. V was pared by 4 bases and J by 3 bases, with 9 bases of the junction left unmatched. CDR1 is SGHRS, CDR2 YFSETQ, per germline. Measured with immunoSEQ multiplex PCR; TCRdb has only the in-frame clones, and not every one. The repertoire has some 1,400,000 clones, roughly 96% of them found once; the top ten carry approximately 1%. The source of the sample is a study of shared clonotypes between healthy human individuals. Study-level results: About 5% of naive CD4 clonotypes were shared across several donors.

The V call is TRBV5-1, the J call TRBJ2-7, with 8 positions matching TRBD2. The sequence was collected from a man younger than 40 in good health. The specimen sequenced was naive CD4+ T cells sorted from blood. Indicated subset: CD45RA+ positively selected. The DNA for the CDR3 is TGCGCCAGCAGCCCTCGGGGGGGTTATCTCTACGAGCAGTACTTC. Translating it yields CASSPRGGYLYEQYF. The entire variable domain, with the rest obtained from reference TRBV5-1 and TRBJ2-7, is as follows: KAGVTQTPRYLIKTRGQQVTLSCSPISGHRSVSWYQQTPGQGLQFLFEYFSETQRNKGNFPGRFSGRQFSNSRSEMNVSTLELGDSALYLCASSPRGGYLYEQYFGPGTRLTVT.